Following are 5 T cell receptor beta chains from one sample sequenced in a study of T cells in narcolepsy. Clones were sequenced by immunoSEQ multiplex PCR, and TCRdb holds only the in-frame ones, with some missing. The sample records about 33,000 clones, about 80% being singletons. The sample comprised CD45RA- memory CD4+ T cells from PBMCs. The receptors were sampled from a human donor with narcolepsy.

The chain uses TRBV5-1 and TRBJ1-4; tentatively, D is TRBD1 (5 bases). The CDR3 consists of 15 residues. V was cut by 4 bases and J by 4 bases, with 14 bases left in between. The V gene's germline CDR1 is SGHRS and CDR2 YFSETQ. The CDR3 DNA follows: TGCGCCAGCAGCGTGGGGACGGACTTTAATGAAAAACTGTTTTTT. It specifies CASSVGTDFNEKLFF.

This clone was seen a single time. The J gene is TRBJ1-4, the V gene TRBV7-8; D remains ambiguous. CDR1 and CDR2 from the germline V gene are SGHVS and FQNEAQ. Trimming left V 2 bases short and J 7 bases short, with 8 bases between. There are 13 residues in the CDR3. This CDR3 is CASSLSPTEKLFF. Written as DNA, the CDR3 is TGTGCCAGCAGCTTATCCCCAACTGAAAAACTGTTTTTT.

The rearrangement links TRBV11-2 to TRBJ2-5; TRBD2 is a possible D gene (5 bases). This CDR3 spans 16 amino acids. The germline V and J ends were trimmed by 3 bases and 5 bases, with 19 bases remaining between them. Germline lookup yields CDR1 SGHAT and CDR2 FQNNGV. CDR3 bases: TGTGCCAGCAGCTTCTTAATGTCAAAGAGGGCGGAGACCCAGTACTTC. Encoded protein: CASSFLMSKRAETQYF.

The chain has TRBV15 and TRBJ2-7, with D uncertain. Trimming cost V 1 base and J 0 bases, with 7 bases left between them. The germline V gene has CDR1 LNHNV and CDR2 YYDKDF (reference sequence). The CDR3 runs 14 residues. In nucleotides, the CDR3 is TGTGCCACCAGCAGAGCCTTGTTCTCCTACGAGCAGTACTTC. Translating gives CATSRALFSYEQYF. Full variable domain (remainder filled in from reference TRBV15 and TRBJ2-7): DAMVIQNPRYQVTQFGKPVTLSCSQTLNHNVMYWYQQKSSQAPKLLFHYYDKDFNNEADTPDNFQSRRPNTSFCFLDIRSPGLGDTAMYLCATSRALFSYEQYFGPGTRLTVT.

The chain uses TRBV7-3 and TRBJ1-2, with D hard to call. Trimming took 0 bases from V and 7 from J, leaving 21 bases between them. The CDR3 is 17 residues long. The V gene's germline CDR1 is SGHTA and CDR2 FQGTGA. This CDR3 is CASSLTPPGIGESGYTF. CDR3 bases: TGTGCCAGCAGCTTAACCCCTCCAGGAATAGGCGAGTCTGGCTACACCTTC.